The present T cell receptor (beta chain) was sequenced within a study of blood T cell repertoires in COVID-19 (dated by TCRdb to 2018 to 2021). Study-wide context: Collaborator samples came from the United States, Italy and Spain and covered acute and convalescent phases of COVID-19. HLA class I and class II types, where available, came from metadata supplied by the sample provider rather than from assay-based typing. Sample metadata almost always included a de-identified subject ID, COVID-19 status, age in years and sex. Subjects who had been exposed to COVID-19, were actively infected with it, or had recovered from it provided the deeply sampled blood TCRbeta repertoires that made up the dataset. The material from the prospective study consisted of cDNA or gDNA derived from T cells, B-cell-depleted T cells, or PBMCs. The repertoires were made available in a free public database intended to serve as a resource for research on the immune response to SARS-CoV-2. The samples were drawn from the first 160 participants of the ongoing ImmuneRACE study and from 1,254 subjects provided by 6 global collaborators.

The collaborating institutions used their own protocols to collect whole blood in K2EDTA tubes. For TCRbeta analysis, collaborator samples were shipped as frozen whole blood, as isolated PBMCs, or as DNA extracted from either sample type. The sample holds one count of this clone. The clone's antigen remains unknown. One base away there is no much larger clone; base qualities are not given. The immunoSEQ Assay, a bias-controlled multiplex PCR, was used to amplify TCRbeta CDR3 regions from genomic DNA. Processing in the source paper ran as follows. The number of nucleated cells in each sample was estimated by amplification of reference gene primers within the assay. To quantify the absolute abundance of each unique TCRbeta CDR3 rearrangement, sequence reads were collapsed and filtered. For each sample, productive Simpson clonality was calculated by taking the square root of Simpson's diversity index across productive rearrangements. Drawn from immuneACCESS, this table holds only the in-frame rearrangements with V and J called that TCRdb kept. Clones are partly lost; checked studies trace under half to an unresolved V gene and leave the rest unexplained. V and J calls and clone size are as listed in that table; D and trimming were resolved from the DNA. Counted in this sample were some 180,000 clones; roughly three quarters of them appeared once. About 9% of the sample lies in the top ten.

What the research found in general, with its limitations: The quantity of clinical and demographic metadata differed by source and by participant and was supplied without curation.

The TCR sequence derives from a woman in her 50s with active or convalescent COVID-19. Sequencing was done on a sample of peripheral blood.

The CDR3 reads CASSPPGQPHEQYF. The base sequence is TGTGCCAGCTCACCCCCGGGACAGCCCCACGAGCAGTACTTC. The chain was built from TRBV18 and TRBJ2-7, and 7 junctional nucleotides match TRBD1. The germline V end is reduced by 3 bases and the J end by 5 bases; junction bases left unmatched: 7. CDR1 KGHSH and CDR2 LQKENI are derived from the germline V gene. Measured from the cysteine to the phenylalanine, the CDR3 is 14 residues long. The sequence is cut down to CDR3 DNA, 42 bases in frame from base 1.